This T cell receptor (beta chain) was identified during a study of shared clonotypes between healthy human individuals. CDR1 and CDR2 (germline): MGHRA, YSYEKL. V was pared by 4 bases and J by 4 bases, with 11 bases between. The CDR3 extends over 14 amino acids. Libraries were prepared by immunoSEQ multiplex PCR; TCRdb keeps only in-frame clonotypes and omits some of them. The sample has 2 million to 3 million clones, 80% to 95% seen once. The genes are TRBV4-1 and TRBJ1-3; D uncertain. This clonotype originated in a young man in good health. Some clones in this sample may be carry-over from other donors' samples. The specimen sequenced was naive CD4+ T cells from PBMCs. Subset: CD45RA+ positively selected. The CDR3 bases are TGCGCCAGCAGCCCCCCCGGTCTGGGAAACACCATATATTTT. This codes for CASSPPGLGNTIYF.